These 3 T cell receptor beta chains were sequenced from one sample in a study of vaccination and CD4 T cells after COVID-19. Treatment in this sample: approximately nine-day PBMC culture with coronavirus spike peptide pools or control peptides (ViraFEST assay). These receptors have no identified antigens. Sequenced with the Oncomine TCR Beta short-read assay was DNA taken from cultured CD4+ T cells. TCRdb reanalysed the PCR reads using MiXCR and keeps one entry per CDR3 protein. The sample carries approximately 10,000 distinct CDR3 sequences, 65% to 80% recorded once. Sequenced: CD4+ T cells from blood, cultured in vitro. The source is a human donor who had recovered from COVID-19.

The V and J genes are TRBV24-1 and TRBJ2-3, with a possible D match to TRBD2 (7 bases). There are 13 residues in the CDR3. Per the germline V gene, CDR1 is KGHDR and CDR2 is SFDVKD. V was pared by 9 bases and J by 1 base, with 10 bases between. The CDR3 sequence is CATGGARTDTQYF. CDR3 nucleotides: TGTGCCACCGGGGGGGCTCGCACAGATACGCAGTATTTT.

This clonotype occurred a few times. The rearrangement joins TRBV6-2 or TRBV6-3 to TRBJ2-5; 9 nucleotides match TRBD1. The CDR3 extends over 19 amino acids. The V gene end was trimmed by 7 bases and the J gene end by 2 bases; junction bases not matched to a gene: 20. Germline V gene sequence: CDR1 MNHEY, CDR2 SVGEGT. The CDR3 coding sequence is TGTGCCAGCACCACAGGGGGCGGCTCTAAGGCGAGGGGACAAGAGACCCAGTACTTC. Protein product: CASTTGGGSKARGQETQYF.

This rearrangement joins TRBV7-8 to TRBJ1-5, with TRBD1 identical over 8 bases. The CDR3 has 14 residues. CDR1 is SGHVS, CDR2 FQNEAQ, per germline. V was pared by 5 bases and J by 7 bases, with 7 bases of the junction left unmatched. The CDR3 is CASSARDRLQPQHF. The CDR3 bases are TGTGCCAGCAGCGCCCGGGACAGGCTCCAGCCCCAGCATTTT.